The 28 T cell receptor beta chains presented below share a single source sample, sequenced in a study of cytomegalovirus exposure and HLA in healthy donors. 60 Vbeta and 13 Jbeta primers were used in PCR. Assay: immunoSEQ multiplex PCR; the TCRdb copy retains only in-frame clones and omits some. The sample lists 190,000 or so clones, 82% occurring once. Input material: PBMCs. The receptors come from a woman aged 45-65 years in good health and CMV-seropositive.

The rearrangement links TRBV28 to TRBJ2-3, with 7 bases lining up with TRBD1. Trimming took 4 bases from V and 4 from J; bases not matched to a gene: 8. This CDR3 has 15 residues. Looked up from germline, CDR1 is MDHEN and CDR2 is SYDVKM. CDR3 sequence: CASSSKTGWPDTQYF. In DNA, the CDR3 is TGTGCCAGCAGTTCGAAGACAGGGTGGCCAGATACGCAGTATTTT. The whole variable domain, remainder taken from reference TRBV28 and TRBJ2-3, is DVKVTQSSRYLVKRTGEKVFLECVQDMDHENMFWYRQDPGLGLRLIYFSYDVKMKEKGDIPEGYSVSREKKERFSLILESASTNQTSMYLCASSSKTGWPDTQYFGPGTRLTVL.

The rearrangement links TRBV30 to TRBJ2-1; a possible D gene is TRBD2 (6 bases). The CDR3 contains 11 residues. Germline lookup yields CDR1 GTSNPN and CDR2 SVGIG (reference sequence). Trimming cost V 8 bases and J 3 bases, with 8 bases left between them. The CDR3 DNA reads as TGTGCCCGTAGCGGCTACAATGAGCAGTTCTTC. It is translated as CARSGYNEQFF.

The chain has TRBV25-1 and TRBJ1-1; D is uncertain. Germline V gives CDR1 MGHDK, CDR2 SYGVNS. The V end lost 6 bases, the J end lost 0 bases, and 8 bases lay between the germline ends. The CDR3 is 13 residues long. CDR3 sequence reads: CASRDLMNTEAFF. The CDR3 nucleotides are TGTGCCAGCAGGGACTTGATGAACACTGAAGCTTTCTTT.

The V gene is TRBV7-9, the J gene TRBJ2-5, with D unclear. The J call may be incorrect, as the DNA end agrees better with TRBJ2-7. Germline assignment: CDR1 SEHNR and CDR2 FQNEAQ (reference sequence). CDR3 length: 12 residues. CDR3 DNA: TGTGCCAGCAGCTTAGAGAGAGGCGAGCAGTACTTC. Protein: CASSLERGEQYF.

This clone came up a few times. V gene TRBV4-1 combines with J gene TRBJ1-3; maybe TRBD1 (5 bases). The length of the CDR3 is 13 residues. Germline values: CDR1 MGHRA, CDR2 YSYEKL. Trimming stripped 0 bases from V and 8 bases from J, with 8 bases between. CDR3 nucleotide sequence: TGCGCCAGCAGCCAAGAGGGGCGAGACACCATATATTTT. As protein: CASSQEGRDTIYF.

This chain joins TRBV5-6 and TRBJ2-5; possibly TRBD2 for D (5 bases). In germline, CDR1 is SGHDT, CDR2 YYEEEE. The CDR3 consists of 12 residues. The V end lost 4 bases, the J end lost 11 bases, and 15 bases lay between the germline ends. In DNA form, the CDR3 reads TGTGCCAGCAGCCCCCGCCGAGGGAAGCAGTACTTC. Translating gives CASSPRRGKQYF.

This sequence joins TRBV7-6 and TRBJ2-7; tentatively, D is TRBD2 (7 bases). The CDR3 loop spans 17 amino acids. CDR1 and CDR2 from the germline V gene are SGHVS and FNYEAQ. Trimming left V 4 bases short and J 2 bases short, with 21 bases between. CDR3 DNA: TGTGCCAGCAGCTCCATTACAGGGAGGGCAGGTCCCTACGAGCAGTACTTC. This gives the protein CASSSITGRAGPYEQYF.

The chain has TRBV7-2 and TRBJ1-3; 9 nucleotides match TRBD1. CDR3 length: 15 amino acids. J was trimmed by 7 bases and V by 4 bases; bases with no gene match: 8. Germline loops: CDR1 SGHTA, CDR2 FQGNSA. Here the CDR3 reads CASSYGDRDGNTIYF. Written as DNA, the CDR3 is TGTGCCAGCAGCTACGGGGACAGGGACGGGAACACCATATATTTT.

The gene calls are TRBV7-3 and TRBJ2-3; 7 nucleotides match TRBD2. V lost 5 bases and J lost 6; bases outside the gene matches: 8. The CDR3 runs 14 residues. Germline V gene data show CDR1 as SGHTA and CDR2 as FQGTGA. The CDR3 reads CASSLGREFDTQYF. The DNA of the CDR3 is TGTGCCAGCAGCCTAGGGCGGGAGTTTGATACGCAGTATTTT.

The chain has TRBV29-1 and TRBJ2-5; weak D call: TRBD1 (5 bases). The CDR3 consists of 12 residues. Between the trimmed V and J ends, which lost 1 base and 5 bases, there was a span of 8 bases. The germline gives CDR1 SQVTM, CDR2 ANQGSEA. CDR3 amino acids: CSVEGGGETQYF. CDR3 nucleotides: TGCAGCGTTGAAGGGGGCGGTGAGACCCAGTACTTC.

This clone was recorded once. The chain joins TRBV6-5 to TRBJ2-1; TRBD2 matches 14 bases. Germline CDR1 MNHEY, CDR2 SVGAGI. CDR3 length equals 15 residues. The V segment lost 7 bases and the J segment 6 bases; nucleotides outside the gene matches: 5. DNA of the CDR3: TGTGCCAGCACCTCGGGACTAGCGGGAGTCAATGAGCAGTTCTTC. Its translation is CASTSGLAGVNEQFF.

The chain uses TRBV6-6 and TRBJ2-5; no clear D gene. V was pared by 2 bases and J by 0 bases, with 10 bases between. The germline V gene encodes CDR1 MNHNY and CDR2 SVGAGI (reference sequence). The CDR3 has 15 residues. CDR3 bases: TGTGCCAGCAGTTACGGGCAGTCGTACCAAGAGACCCAGTACTTC. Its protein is CASSYGQSYQETQYF.

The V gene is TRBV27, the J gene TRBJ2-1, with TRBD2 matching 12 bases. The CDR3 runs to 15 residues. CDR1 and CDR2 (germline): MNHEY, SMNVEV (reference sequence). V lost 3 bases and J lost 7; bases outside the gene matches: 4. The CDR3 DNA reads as TGTGCCAGCAGTTTGAAACTAGCGGGGGGAAATGAGCAGTTCTTC. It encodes CASSLKLAGGNEQFF.

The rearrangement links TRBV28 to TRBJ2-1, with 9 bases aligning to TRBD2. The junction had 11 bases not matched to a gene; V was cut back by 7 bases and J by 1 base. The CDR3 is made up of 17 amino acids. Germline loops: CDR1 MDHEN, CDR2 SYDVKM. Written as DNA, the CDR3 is TGTGCCAGCATAGCAGGCGGGAGGGTAAAGTCCTACAATGAGCAGTTCTTC. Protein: CASIAGGRVKSYNEQFF.

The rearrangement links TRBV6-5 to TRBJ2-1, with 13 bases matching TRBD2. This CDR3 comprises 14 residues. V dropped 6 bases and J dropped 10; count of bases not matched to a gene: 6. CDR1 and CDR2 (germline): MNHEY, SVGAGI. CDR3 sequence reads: CASSRGLAGIEQFF. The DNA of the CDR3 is TGTGCCAGCAGCCGGGGACTAGCGGGAATAGAGCAGTTCTTC.

CDR3: CAWRVFGRSGDTQYF. The CDR3 DNA reads as TGTGCCTGGAGGGTCTTCGGGAGGTCTGGAGATACGCAGTATTTT. The V call is TRBV30, the J call TRBJ2-3; 7 nucleotides match TRBD2. The CDR3 length is 15 residues. V trimming: 3 bases; J trimming: 5 bases; junction bases outside the gene matches: 11. Germline values: CDR1 GTSNPN, CDR2 SVGIG (reference sequence).

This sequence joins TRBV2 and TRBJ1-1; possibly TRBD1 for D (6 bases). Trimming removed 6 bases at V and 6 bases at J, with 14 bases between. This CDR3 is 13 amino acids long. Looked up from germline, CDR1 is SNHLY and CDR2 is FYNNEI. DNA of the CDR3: TGTGCCAGCAGCCTTCAGGGGTGGGCTGAAGCTTTCTTT. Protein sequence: CASSLQGWAEAFF.

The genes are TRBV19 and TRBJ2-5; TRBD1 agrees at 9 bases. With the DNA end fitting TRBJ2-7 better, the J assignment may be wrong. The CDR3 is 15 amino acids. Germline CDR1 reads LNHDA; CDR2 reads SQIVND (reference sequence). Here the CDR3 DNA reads TGTGCCAGTAGTGCTTTCCGGGACAGGGACTACGAGCAGTACTTC. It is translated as CASSAFRDRDYEQYF.

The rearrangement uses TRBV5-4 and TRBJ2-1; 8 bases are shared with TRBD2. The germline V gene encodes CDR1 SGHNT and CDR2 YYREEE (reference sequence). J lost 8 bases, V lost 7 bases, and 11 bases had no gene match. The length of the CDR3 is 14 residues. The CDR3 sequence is CASANGGGRDEQFF. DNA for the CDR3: TGTGCCAGCGCGAACGGGGGGGGAAGGGATGAGCAGTTCTTC.

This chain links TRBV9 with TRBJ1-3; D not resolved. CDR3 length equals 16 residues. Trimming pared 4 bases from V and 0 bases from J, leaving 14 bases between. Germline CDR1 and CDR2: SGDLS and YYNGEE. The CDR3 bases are TGTGCCAGCAGCCCTAGACTCCTTTCCTCTGGAAACACCATATATTTT. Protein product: CASSPRLLSSGNTIYF.

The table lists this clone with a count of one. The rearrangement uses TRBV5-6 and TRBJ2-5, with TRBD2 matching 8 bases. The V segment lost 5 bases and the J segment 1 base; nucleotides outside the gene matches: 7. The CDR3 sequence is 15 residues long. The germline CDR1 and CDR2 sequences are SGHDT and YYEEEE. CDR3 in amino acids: CASSSVGTSQETQYF. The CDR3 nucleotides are TGTGCCAGCAGTTCCGTCGGGACTAGCCAAGAGACCCAGTACTTC. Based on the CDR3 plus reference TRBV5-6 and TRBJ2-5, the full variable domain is DAGVTQSPTHLIKTRGQQVTLRCSPKSGHDTVSWYQQALGQGPQFIFQYYEEEERQRGNFPDRFSGHQFPNYSSELNVNALLLGDSALYLCASSSVGTSQETQYFGPGTRLLVL.

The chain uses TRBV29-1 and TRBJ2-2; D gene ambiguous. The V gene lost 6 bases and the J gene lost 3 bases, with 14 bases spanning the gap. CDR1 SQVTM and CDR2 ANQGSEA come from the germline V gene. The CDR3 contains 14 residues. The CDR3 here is CSVLPGLDTGELFF. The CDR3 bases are TGCAGCGTCCTTCCCGGGTTGGACACCGGGGAGCTGTTTTTT.

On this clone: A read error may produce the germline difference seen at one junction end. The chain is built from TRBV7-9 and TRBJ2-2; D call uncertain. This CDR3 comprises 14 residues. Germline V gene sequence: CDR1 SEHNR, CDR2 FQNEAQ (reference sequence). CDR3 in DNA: TGTTCCAGCAGCTTATCCGGTAACACCGGGGAGCTGTTTTTT. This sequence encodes CSSSLSGNTGELFF.

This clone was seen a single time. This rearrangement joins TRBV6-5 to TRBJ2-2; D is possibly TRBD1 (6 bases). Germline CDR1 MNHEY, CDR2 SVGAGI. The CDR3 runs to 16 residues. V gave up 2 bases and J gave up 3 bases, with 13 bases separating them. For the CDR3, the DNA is TGTGCCAGCAGTTACGCTCCAAGGGGGTACACCGGGGAGCTGTTTTTT. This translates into CASSYAPRGYTGELFF.

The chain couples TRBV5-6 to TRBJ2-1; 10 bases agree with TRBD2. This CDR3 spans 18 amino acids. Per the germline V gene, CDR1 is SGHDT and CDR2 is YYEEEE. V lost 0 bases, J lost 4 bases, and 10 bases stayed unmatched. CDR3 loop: CASSLDPAGGPGYNEQFF. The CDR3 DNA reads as TGTGCCAGCAGCTTGGACCCAGCGGGGGGGCCGGGGTACAATGAGCAGTTCTTC.

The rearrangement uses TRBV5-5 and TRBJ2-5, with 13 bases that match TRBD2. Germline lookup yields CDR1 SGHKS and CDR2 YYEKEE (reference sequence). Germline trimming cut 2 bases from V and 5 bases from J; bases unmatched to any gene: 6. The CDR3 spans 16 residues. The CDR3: CASSLTSGRAGETQYF. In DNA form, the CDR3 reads TGTGCCAGCAGCTTAACTAGCGGGAGGGCTGGGGAGACCCAGTACTTC.

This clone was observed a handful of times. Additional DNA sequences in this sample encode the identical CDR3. CDR3 sequence reads: CASSGGGYEQYF. The CDR3 nucleotides read TGTGCCAGCAGTGGGGGGGGCTACGAGCAGTACTTC. The V and J genes are TRBV2 and TRBJ2-7, with 7 bases matching TRBD2. V shed 4 bases, J shed 3 bases, and the junction held 0 bases outside the gene matches. The CDR3 length is 12 residues. Germline assignment: CDR1 SNHLY and CDR2 FYNNEI.

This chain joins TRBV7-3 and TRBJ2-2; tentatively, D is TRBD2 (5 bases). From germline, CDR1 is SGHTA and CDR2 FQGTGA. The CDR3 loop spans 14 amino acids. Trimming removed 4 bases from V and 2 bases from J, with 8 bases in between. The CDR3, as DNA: TGTGCCAGCAGCTCCAGGACTAACACCGGGGAGCTGTTTTTT. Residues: CASSSRTNTGELFF.